This T cell receptor (beta chain) came from a study of blood T cell repertoires in COVID-19. Turning to the study itself: Material from acute and convalescent COVID-19 was sourced from the United States, Italy and Spain. Nucleic acid was either cDNA or gDNA, and it came from T cells, B-cell-depleted T cells, or PBMCs.

Seattle enrolled patients during active infection and tracked them longitudinally. The germline V gene encodes CDR1 SEHNR and CDR2 FQNEAQ (reference sequence). The CDR3 runs 14 residues. Germline trimming cut 8 bases from V and 7 bases from J; bases unmatched to any gene: 8. Libraries were prepared by immunoSEQ multiplex PCR; TCRdb keeps only in-frame clonotypes and omits some of them. The sample carries about 170,000 clones, about nine tenths recorded once. The source is a woman aged 60-75 years with COVID-19, enrolled during active disease. Sequenced sample: peripheral blood. The chain couples TRBV7-9 to TRBJ1-4, with 9 bases that match TRBD1. This chain's CDR3 is CASSGDRVAEKLFF. As DNA, the CDR3 is TGTGCCAGCTCTGGGGACAGGGTGGCTGAAAAACTGTTTTTT.